Listed below are T cell receptor beta chains from one sample, sequenced in a study of cytomegalovirus exposure and HLA in healthy donors. The repertoire was sequenced with immunoSEQ multiplex PCR; TCRdb's copy has only in-frame clones and lacks some. The table includes 80,000 to 90,000 clones, roughly 76% detected once. The material sequenced was PBMCs. These receptor sequences come from a woman in her 30s in good health and CMV-seronegative. CDR3s include the opening cysteine and the closing phenylalanine or tryptophan.

>14|TRBV6-6
CASSETGDYNEQFF
>17|TRBV4-3
CASSQDTGVISAGELFF
>14|TRBV7-9
CASSVPGQPTRAFF
>15|TRBV5-1
CASSAGRTVGEKLFF
>13|TRBV2
CASRDRPNQPQHF
>15|TRBV5-1
CASRVNRGGDTEAFF
>14|TRBV15
CATSSPRGEETQYF
>20|TRBV13
CASSLYRRTSGRTNTGELFF
>14|TRBV29-1
CSVDPTGTNNEQFF
>15|TRBV28
CASDVRQGGTGELFF
>12|TRBV2
CASSWEGGEQFF
>15|TRBV5-1
CASSPDRTVAYEQYF
>15|TRBV14
CASSQVGQGLNEQFF
>16|TRBV9
CASSRAQGSSGNTIYF
>16|TRBV6-6
CASSRFGTDSGNTIYF
>14|TRBV6-1
CASRASGQNTEAFF
>14|TRBV6-5
CASRRGGSGNTIYF
>15|TRBV2
CASSEWSVGTDTQYF
>16|TRBV5-4
CASSPGGGGRVWEQYF
>14|TRBV6-1
CARPGGERAGELFF
>15|TRBV18
CASSPGLAGVNEQFF
>15|TRBV30
CAWSVLQGRIETQYF
>15|TRBV28
CASSPTGGRVKTQYF
>14|TRBV7-8
CASSHSSVTGELFF
>12|TRBV6-1
CASSASGFGAFF
>15|TRBV28
CASSFIAGVGETQYF
>16|TRBV7-8
CASSLEASGRTGELFF
>13|TRBV28
CASRGQGYTEAFF
>13|TRBV28
CASRPDTGTATIF
>15|TRBV27
CASSSGTSGTDTQYF
>19|TRBV5-8
CASSFKIGETGTGAYEQYF
>19|TRBV15
CATSRVGASGGFFHNEQFF
>16|TRBV28
CASSLSAVAGGYGYTF
>14|TRBV27
CASGRQGLNTEAFF
>13|TRBV7-9
CASSAPSADTQYF
>15|TRBV15
CATSRDQGRASEQYF
>20|TRBV10-3
CAISADGTSGIGSSYNEQFF
>15|TRBV30
CAWTIDSSGANVLTF
>17|TRBV5-4
CASSFTKSATGDTSYTF
>15|TRBV18
CASSPPGQGNQPQHF
>15|TRBV9
CASSTGDRGAGEQYF
>14|TRBV7-9
CASSPGQYHEKLFF
>15|TRBV7-6
CASSTSGSSPDTQYF
>15|TRBV6-1
CASSEAVGANTEAFF
>14|TRBV30
CAWSDPGAVYEQYF
>17|TRBV10-3
CAISESAGTANNSPLHF
>17|TRBV28
CASSDLRTGGLQETQYF
>12|TRBV7-2
CASSLVGAEQFF
>16|TRBV5-1
CASSLVISATNEKLFF
>12|TRBV13
CASSLWPYEQYF
>15|TRBV11-2
CASSLAGRATYEQYF
>15|TRBV5-5
CASSLVVSRDTEAFF
>14|TRBV5-6
CASSLALGVDTQYF
>14|TRBV9
CASSVDRGTYEQYF
>17|TRBV4-3
CASSQSGAGVRTDTQYF
>16|TRBV28
CASSLRTGFRGNTIYF